This passage covers 8 T cell receptor beta chains from one sample sequenced in a study of radiotherapy plus CTLA-4 blockade in lung cancer. Sequencing used immunoSEQ multiplex PCR; TCRdb keeps in-frame clones, though not all of them. Of 81,000 or so clones listed, about four fifths are singletons. The source was peripheral blood, collected from a patient treated with radiotherapy plus ipilimumab. These receptors all stem from a human donor with non-small cell lung cancer who had stable disease on radiotherapy plus ipilimumab.

The V gene is TRBV28, the J gene TRBJ2-7; possibly TRBD1 or TRBD2 for D (6 bases each). V shed 3 bases and J shed 3 bases, with 12 bases lying between them. The CDR3 runs 14 residues. Per the germline V gene, CDR1 is MDHEN and CDR2 is SYDVKM. The DNA of the CDR3 is TGTGCCAGCAGTTTTCTTGAGGGGGGCTACGAGCAGTACTTC. Translation gives CASSFLEGGYEQYF.

The chain combines TRBV19 with TRBJ1-6; no clear D. V was clipped by 0 bases and J by 4 bases, with 7 bases between them. CDR1 and CDR2 from the germline V gene are LNHDA and SQIVND (reference sequence). This CDR3 region has 15 residues. Written as DNA, the CDR3 is TGTGCCAGTAGTATAGACGGGGATTATAATTCACCCCTCCACTTT. It codes for CASSIDGDYNSPLHF.

There are a few counts of this clone. The chain combines TRBV10-1 with TRBJ2-3, with 10 bases matching TRBD2. Looked up from germline, CDR1 is WNHNN and CDR2 is SYGVQD (reference sequence). Trimming at V came to 6 bases and at J to 1 base, leaving 1 base not matched to a gene. This CDR3 spans 14 amino acids. CDR3 nucleotide sequence: TGCGCCAGCAGCGGGACTAGCGGCACAGATACGCAGTATTTT. Translated, it gives CASSGTSGTDTQYF.

The genes are TRBV5-1 and TRBJ2-5; D unclear. CDR1 is SGHRS, CDR2 YFSETQ, per germline. This CDR3 is built from 12 residues. The V end was cut by 3 bases, the J end by 0 bases, with 3 bases between. The CDR3 sequence is CASSWDQETQYF. Written as DNA, the CDR3 is TGCGCCAGCAGCTGGGACCAAGAGACCCAGTACTTC.

V usage is TRBV6-1 and J usage is TRBJ2-4, with TRBD2 as a possible D gene (5 bases). CDR3 size: 14 residues. Trimming took 1 base from V and 1 from J, leaving 5 bases between them. Germline CDR1 reads MNHNS; CDR2 reads SASEGT. The CDR3 region has the DNA TGTGCCAGCAGTGAAGGAGGGGCCAAAAACATTCAGTACTTC. Its protein product is CASSEGGAKNIQYF.

The chain links TRBV7-9 to TRBJ1-6, with D possibly TRBD1 on 5 matching bases. This CDR3 contains 15 residues. Per germline, CDR1 SEHNR and CDR2 FQNEAQ (reference sequence). The V end was cut by 6 bases, the J end by 10 bases, with 19 bases between. Here the CDR3 reads CASRERGRTPSPLHF. The DNA of the CDR3 is TGTGCCAGCAGGGAAAGGGGACGGACACCGTCACCCCTCCACTTT.

This chain uses TRBV6-4 with TRBJ1-5, with 7 bases identical to TRBD1. The J segment lost 6 bases and the V segment lost 7 bases, leaving 18 bases of the junction unmatched. Germline assignment: CDR1 MRHNA and CDR2 SNTAGT. The CDR3 length is 17 residues. The DNA for the CDR3 is TGTGCCAGCACCCGCCGGGAATTTGACAGGGAAACTCAGCCCCAGCATTTT. It is translated as CASTRREFDRETQPQHF.

The chain has TRBV6-1 and TRBJ2-7; D is possibly TRBD1 (5 bases). The length of the CDR3 is 13 residues. V lost 7 bases to trimming and J lost 5 bases, with 15 bases between them. Germline V lookup: CDR1 MNHNS, CDR2 SASEGT. CDR3 residues: CASKQSSGNEQYF. CDR3 bases: TGTGCCAGCAAGCAGTCCTCAGGGAACGAGCAGTACTTC.